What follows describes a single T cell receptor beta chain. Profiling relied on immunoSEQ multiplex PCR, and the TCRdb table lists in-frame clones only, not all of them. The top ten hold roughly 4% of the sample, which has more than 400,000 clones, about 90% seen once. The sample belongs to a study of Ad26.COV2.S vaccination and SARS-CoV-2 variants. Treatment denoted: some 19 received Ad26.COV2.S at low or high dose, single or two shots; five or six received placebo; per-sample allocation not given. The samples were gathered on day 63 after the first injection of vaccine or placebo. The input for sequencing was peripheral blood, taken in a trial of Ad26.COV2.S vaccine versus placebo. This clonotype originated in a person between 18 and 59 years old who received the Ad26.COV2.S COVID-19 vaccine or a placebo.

The CDR3 DNA follows: TGTGCCAGCAGTACCCCGACTAGCGGGAGCCACTACGAGCAGTACTTC. Its translation is CASSTPTSGSHYEQYF. V gene TRBV28 combines with J gene TRBJ2-7, with 12 bases matching TRBD2. Germline loops: CDR1 MDHEN, CDR2 SYDVKM. V was pared by 5 bases and J by 3 bases, with 8 bases of the junction left unmatched. The CDR3 has 16 residues.